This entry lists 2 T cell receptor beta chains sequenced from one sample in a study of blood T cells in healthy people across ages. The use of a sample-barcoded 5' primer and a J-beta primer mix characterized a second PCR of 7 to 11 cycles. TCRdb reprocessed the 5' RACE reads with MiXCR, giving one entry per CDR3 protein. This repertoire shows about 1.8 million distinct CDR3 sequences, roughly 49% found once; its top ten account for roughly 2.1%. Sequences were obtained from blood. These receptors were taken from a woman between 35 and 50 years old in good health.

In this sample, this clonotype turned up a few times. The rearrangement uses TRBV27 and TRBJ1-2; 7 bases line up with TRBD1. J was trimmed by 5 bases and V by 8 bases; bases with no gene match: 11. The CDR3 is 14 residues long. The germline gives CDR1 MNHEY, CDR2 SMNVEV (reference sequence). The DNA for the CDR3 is TGTGCCAGCCGACCCCGACAGGGTGGGTATGGCTACACCTTC. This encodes CASRPRQGGYGYTF.

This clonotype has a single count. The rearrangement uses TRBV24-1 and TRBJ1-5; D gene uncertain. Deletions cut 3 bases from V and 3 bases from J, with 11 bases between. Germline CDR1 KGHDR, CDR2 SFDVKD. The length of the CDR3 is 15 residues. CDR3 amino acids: CATSDQTISNQPQHF. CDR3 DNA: TGTGCCACCAGTGATCAGACCATCTCCAATCAGCCCCAGCATTTT.